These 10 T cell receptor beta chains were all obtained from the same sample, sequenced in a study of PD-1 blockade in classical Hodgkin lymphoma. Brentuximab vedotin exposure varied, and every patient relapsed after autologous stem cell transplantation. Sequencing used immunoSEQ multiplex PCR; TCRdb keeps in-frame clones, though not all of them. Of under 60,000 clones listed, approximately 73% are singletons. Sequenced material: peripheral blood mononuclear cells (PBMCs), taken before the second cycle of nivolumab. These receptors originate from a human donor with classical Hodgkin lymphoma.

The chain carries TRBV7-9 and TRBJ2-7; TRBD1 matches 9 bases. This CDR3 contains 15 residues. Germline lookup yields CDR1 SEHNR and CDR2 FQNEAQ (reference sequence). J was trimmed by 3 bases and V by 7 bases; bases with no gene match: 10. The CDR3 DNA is TGTGCCAGCATCCTCGGAGGACAGGGGATCTACGAGCAGTACTTC. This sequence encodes CASILGGQGIYEQYF.

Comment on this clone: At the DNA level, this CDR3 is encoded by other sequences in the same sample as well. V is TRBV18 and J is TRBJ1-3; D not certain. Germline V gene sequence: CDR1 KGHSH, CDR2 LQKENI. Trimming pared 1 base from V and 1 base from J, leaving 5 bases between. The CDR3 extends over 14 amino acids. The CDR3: CASSPQGSGNTIYF. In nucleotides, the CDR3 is TGTGCCAGCTCACCACAGGGATCTGGAAACACCATATATTTT.

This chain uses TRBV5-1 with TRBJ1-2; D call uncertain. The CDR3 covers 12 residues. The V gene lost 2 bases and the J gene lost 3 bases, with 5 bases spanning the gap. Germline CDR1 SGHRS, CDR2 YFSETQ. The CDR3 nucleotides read TGCGCCAGCAGCTTAACGGACTATGGCTACACCTTC. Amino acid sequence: CASSLTDYGYTF.

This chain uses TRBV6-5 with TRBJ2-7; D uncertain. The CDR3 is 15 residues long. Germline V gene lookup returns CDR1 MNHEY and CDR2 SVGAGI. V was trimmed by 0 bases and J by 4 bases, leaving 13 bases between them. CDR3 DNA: TGTGCCAGCAGTTACTCATTGGGCGGTCGATACGAGCAGTACTTC. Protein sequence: CASSYSLGGRYEQYF.

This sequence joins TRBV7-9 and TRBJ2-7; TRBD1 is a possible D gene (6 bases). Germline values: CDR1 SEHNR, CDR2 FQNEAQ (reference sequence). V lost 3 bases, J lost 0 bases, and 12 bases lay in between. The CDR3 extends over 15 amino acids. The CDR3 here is CASSLKGESSYEQYF. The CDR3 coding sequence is TGTGCCAGCAGCTTGAAGGGGGAGAGCTCCTACGAGCAGTACTTC. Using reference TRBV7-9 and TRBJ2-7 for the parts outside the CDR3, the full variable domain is DTGVSQNPRHKITKRGQNVTFRCDPISEHNRLYWYRQTLGQGPEFLTYFQNEAQLEKSRLLSDRFSAERPKGSFSTLEIQRTEQGDSAMYLCASSLKGESSYEQYFGPGTRLTVT.

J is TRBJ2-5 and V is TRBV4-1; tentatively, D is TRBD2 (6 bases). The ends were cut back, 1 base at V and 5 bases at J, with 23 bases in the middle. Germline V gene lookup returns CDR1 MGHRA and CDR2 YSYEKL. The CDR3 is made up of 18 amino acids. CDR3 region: CASSQVNLLLANGETQYF. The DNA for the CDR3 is TGCGCCAGCAGCCAAGTTAATCTTCTTCTAGCGAATGGGGAGACCCAGTACTTC.

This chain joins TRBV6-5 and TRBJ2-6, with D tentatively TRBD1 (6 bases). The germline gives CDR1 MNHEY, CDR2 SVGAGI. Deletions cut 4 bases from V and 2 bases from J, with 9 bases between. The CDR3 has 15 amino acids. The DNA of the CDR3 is TGTGCCAGCAGTTTAGGGACAACTGGGGCCAACGTCCTGACTTTC. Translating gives CASSLGTTGANVLTF.

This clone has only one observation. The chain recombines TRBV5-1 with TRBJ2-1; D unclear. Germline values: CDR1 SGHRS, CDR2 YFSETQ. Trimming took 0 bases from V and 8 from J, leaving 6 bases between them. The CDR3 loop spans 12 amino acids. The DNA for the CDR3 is TGCGCCAGCAGCTTGGTGTCCTATGAGCAGTTCTTC. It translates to CASSLVSYEQFF.

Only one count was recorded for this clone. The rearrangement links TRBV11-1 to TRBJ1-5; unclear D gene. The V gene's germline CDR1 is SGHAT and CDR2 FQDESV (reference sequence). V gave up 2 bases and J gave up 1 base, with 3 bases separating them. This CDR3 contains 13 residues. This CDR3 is CASSLTSNQPQHF. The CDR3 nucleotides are TGTGCCAGCAGCTTAACGAGCAATCAGCCCCAGCATTTT.

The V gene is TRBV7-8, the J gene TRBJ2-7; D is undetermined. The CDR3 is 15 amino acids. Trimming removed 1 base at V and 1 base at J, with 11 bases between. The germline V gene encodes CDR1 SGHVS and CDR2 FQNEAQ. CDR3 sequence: CASSLGRQASYEQYF. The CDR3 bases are TGTGCCAGCAGCTTAGGTAGGCAGGCGTCCTACGAGCAGTACTTC.